This T cell receptor beta chain came from a study of cytomegalovirus exposure and HLA in healthy donors. Overall study context: Prior work identified about 120 million unique TCR beta sequences in 150 million to 200 million T cells.

The PCR ran on 60 Vbeta and 13 Jbeta primers. Profiled with immunoSEQ multiplex PCR; TCRdb holds only in-frame clones, not every one. The sample shows under 150,000 clones, 82% of them seen only once. Germline V gene sequence: CDR1 SGHTA, CDR2 FQGTGA. The V segment lost 5 bases and the J segment 9 bases; nucleotides outside the gene matches: 7. The CDR3 has 14 amino acids. V and J are TRBV7-3 and TRBJ2-1; 10 bases match TRBD2. This receptor was identified in a woman aged 50 to 60 in good health and CMV-seropositive. Sequencing input: PBMCs. CDR3 protein: CASSDRGLASEQFF. In nucleotides, the CDR3 is TGTGCCAGCAGCGACCGGGGACTAGCGAGTGAGCAGTTCTTC.